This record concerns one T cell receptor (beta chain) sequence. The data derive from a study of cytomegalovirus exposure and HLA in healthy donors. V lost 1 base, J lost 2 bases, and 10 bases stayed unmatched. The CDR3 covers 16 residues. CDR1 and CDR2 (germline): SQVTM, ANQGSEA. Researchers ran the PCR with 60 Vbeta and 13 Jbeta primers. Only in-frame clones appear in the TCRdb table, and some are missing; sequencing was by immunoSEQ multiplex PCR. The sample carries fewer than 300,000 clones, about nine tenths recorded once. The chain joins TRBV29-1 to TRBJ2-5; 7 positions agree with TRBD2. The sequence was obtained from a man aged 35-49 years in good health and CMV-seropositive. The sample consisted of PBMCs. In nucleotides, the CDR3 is TGCAGCGTTGAAGTATTGCTAGCGGATGCACAAGAGACCCAGTACTTC. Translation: CSVEVLLADAQETQYF.